These 11 T cell receptor beta chains originate from one sample sequenced in a study of T cell changes during pregnancy in multiple sclerosis. Some clones are missing from TCRdb's copy, which holds only in-frame ones; the method was immunoSEQ multiplex PCR. The sample has roughly 100,000 clones, more than 85% seen once; the top ten hold approximately 3.5%. The sample here was peripheral blood, taken after pregnancy. These receptor sequences come from a female donor with multiple sclerosis, enrolled in a pregnancy study.

This chain uses TRBV7-9 with TRBJ1-4; TRBD1 might be the D (5 bases). Trimming stripped 5 bases from V and 7 bases from J, with 26 bases between. The germline V gene encodes CDR1 SEHNR and CDR2 FQNEAQ (reference sequence). The CDR3 is 18 residues long. CDR3 bases: TGTGCCAGCAGCCCCGCGGGAGGCGGGGGTTTCGCGGGTGAAAAACTGTTTTTT. Translation: CASSPAGGGGFAGEKLFF.

This clone was seen a handful of times. The rearrangement links TRBV7-8 to TRBJ1-4; D may be TRBD1 (5 bases). V dropped 5 bases and J dropped 5 bases, with 15 bases sitting between them. The germline V gene encodes CDR1 SGHVS and CDR2 FQNEAQ. The CDR3 contains 15 residues. CDR3 residues: CASSRSWGENEKLFF. The CDR3 DNA sequence: TGTGCCAGCAGCCGTAGTTGGGGGGAGAATGAAAAACTGTTTTTT.

The rearrangement joins TRBV11-2 to TRBJ2-3, with D possibly matching TRBD1 (6 bases). The CDR3 loop spans 15 amino acids. The V and J ends lost 1 base and 1 base respectively, with 9 bases between them. Germline lookup yields CDR1 SGHAT and CDR2 FQNNGV. The CDR3 reads CASSLGSGGTDTQYF. Here the CDR3 DNA reads TGTGCCAGCAGCTTAGGGTCAGGGGGCACAGATACGCAGTATTTT.

Note on this clone: One end of the junction fails to match germline, which may point to a read error. The chain carries TRBV5-6 and TRBJ1-2, with a weak D call TRBD1 (6 bases). CDR3 size: 12 residues. Germline V gene data show CDR1 as SGHDT and CDR2 as YYEEEE. Here the CDR3 reads CASSIGTRRRAF. CDR3 in DNA: TGTGCCAGCAGCATAGGGACAAGGCGTCGGGCCTTC.

This chain links TRBV6-6 with TRBJ1-2; D not resolved. The CDR3 loop spans 15 amino acids. V was cut by 7 bases and J by 4 bases, with 19 bases left in between. Germline CDR1 and CDR2: MNHNY and SVGAGI (reference sequence). The chain's CDR3 is CASTPRSGILYGYTF. As DNA, the CDR3 is TGTGCCAGCACCCCAAGAAGCGGGATTCTCTATGGCTACACCTTC.

The V and J genes are TRBV18 and TRBJ2-2, with D tentatively TRBD2 (6 bases). V lost 3 bases to trimming and J lost 5 bases, with 10 bases between them. This CDR3 contains 14 residues. Germline CDR1 reads KGHSH; CDR2 reads LQKENI. The CDR3 protein is CASSPRGGTGELFF. As DNA, the CDR3 is TGTGCCAGCTCACCGAGAGGAGGGACCGGGGAGCTGTTTTTT. The full variable domain, in which reference TRBV18 and TRBJ2-2 provide the parts outside the CDR3, is NAGVMQNPRHLVRRRGQEARLRCSPMKGHSHVYWYRQLPEEGLKFMVYLQKENIIDESGMPKERFSAEFPKEGPSILRIQQVVRGDSAAYFCASSPRGGTGELFFGEGSRLTVL.

The chain employs TRBV18 and TRBJ2-7; 8 bases are shared with TRBD1. CDR3 length: 16 residues. Trimming took 3 bases from V and 3 from J; bases not matched to a gene: 10. The germline V gene encodes CDR1 KGHSH and CDR2 LQKENI. The CDR3 DNA sequence: TGTGCCAGCTCACCGGAATCCGGGACAGGACGCTACGAGCAGTACTTC. It codes for CASSPESGTGRYEQYF.

V and J are TRBV18 and TRBJ2-1; D might be TRBD1 (5 bases). The V end was cut by 4 bases, the J end by 0 bases, with 7 bases between. Germline V gene data show CDR1 as KGHSH and CDR2 as LQKENI. This CDR3 has 14 amino acids. Here the CDR3 reads CASSLTGSYNEQFF. The CDR3, as DNA: TGTGCCAGCTCACTAACAGGCTCCTACAATGAGCAGTTCTTC.

CDR3 in amino acids: CSVRGLAGDGETQYF. The CDR3 coding sequence is TGCAGCGTTCGGGGACTAGCGGGGGACGGGGAGACCCAGTACTTC. The chain is built from TRBV29-1 and TRBJ2-5; 14 bases fit TRBD2. This CDR3 has 15 amino acids. Germline V gives CDR1 SQVTM, CDR2 ANQGSEA. Unmatched junction bases numbered 7, after V lost 5 bases and J lost 5 bases. The full variable domain, completed using reference TRBV29-1 and TRBJ2-5, is SAVISQKPSRDICQRGTSLTIQCQVDSQVTMMFWYRQQPGQSLTLIATANQGSEATYESGFVIDKFPISRPNLTFSTLTVSNMSPEDSSIYLCSVRGLAGDGETQYFGPGTRLLVL.

The chain carries TRBV7-5 and TRBJ2-5; TRBD1 is the table's D call and was not checked against the DNA. TRBV7-5 represents a pseudogene. This CDR3 comprises 17 residues. The CDR3 DNA reads TGTGCCAGAAGCTTTACAAGGGAGACAGGGATCCAAGAGACCCAGTACTTC. This codes for CARSFTRETGIQETQYF.

The CDR3 bases are TGTGCCAGCAGCCTCTATTCGGGACAGAACACTGAAGCTTTCTTT. This codes for CASSLYSGQNTEAFF. This chain uses TRBV5-4 with TRBJ1-1; D perhaps matches TRBD1 (6 bases). Germline CDR1 reads SGHNT; CDR2 reads YYREEE (reference sequence). The CDR3 has 15 amino acids. The V and J ends lost 4 bases and 1 base respectively, with 14 bases between them.